One and the same sample provided the 32 T cell receptor beta chains below, sequenced in a study of blood T cell repertoires in COVID-19. TCRdb keeps only in-frame clones here, not all; method: immunoSEQ multiplex PCR. The sample consists of around 71,000 clones, approximately 85% of them appearing once. The sample consisted of peripheral blood. These receptors all stem from a man aged 80 or over with acute or convalescent COVID-19.

The V gene is TRBV29-1, the J gene TRBJ1-1, with a weak D call TRBD1 (5 bases). Germline CDR1 SQVTM, CDR2 ANQGSEA. V was shortened by 2 bases and J by 4 bases, with 20 bases between the two germline ends. The CDR3 totals 16 residues. The CDR3 is CSVEIRQDTAGTEAFF. CDR3 nucleotides: TGCAGCGTTGAAATTCGCCAGGACACAGCCGGCACTGAAGCTTTCTTT. The entire variable domain, with the rest obtained from reference TRBV29-1 and TRBJ1-1, is as follows: SAVISQKPSRDICQRGTSLTIQCQVDSQVTMMFWYRQQPGQSLTLIATANQGSEATYESGFVIDKFPISRPNLTFSTLTVSNMSPEDSSIYLCSVEIRQDTAGTEAFFGQGTRLTVV.

The rearrangement joins TRBV3-1 (or the pseudogene TRBV3-2) to TRBJ1-5, with 7 bases that match TRBD1. CDR3 size: 16 residues. With 1 base clipped from V and 9 bases from J, the junction kept 12 bases outside the gene matches. The germline gives CDR1 LGHDT, CDR2 YNNKEL (reference sequence). CDR3 nucleotides: TGTGCCAGCAGCCAAGGGGCCCGAGGGGGCGGTGGGCCCCAGCATTTT. This gives the protein CASSQGARGGGGPQHF.

This rearrangement joins TRBV11-2 to TRBJ1-3; D remains ambiguous. This CDR3 comprises 17 residues. With 1 base removed from V and 0 bases from J, the gap between germline ends came to 13 bases. Germline V gene sequence: CDR1 SGHAT, CDR2 FQNNGV. CDR3 coding DNA: TGTGCCAGCAGCTTAGCATCGAGGCCGACCTCTGGAAACACCATATATTTT. It yields the protein CASSLASRPTSGNTIYF.

This clone has more than one count but fewer than ten. This rearrangement joins TRBV30 to TRBJ1-1; 8 bases line up with TRBD1. Germline CDR1 and CDR2: GTSNPN and SVGIG (reference sequence). Trimming took 3 bases from V and 4 from J; bases not matched to a gene: 16. This CDR3 has 17 residues. CDR3 amino acids: CAWRPGQGLGLSTEAFF. CDR3 DNA: TGTGCCTGGAGGCCAGGACAGGGATTAGGTTTGAGCACTGAAGCTTTCTTT. The variable domain in full, with the rest retrieved from reference TRBV30 and TRBJ1-1, is SQTIHQWPATLVQPVGSPLSLECTVEGTSNPNLYWYRQAAGRGLQLLFYSVGIGQISSEVPQNLSASRPQDRQFILSSKKLLLSDSGFYLCAWRPGQGLGLSTEAFFGQGTRLTVV.

Turning to this clone: Within the sample, other DNA sequences also encode this same CDR3. The J gene is TRBJ2-3, the V gene TRBV28; possibly TRBD2 for D (6 bases). The V and J ends lost 2 bases and 0 bases respectively, with 6 bases between them. Germline V gene sequence: CDR1 MDHEN, CDR2 SYDVKM. This CDR3 contains 14 residues. The CDR3 is CASSLGGSTDTQYF. The CDR3 DNA reads TGTGCCAGCAGTTTAGGGGGGAGCACAGATACGCAGTATTTT.

This chain links TRBV7-2 with TRBJ1-3, with D possibly being TRBD1 (6 bases). V lost 1 base, J lost 0 bases, and 13 bases lay in between. CDR1 is SGHTA and CDR2 is FQGNSA in the germline V gene. The CDR3 loop spans 17 amino acids. This CDR3 is CASSLVTGGASGNTIYF. CDR3 coding DNA: TGTGCCAGCAGCTTAGTGACAGGCGGTGCCTCTGGAAACACCATATATTTT.

The CDR3: CASSFSGVRSYEQYF. The CDR3 bases are TGTGCCAGCAGCTTTTCAGGGGTGAGGTCCTACGAGCAGTACTTC. The chain employs TRBV7-2 and TRBJ2-7; D is perhaps TRBD1 (6 bases). Germline CDR1 is SGHTA and CDR2 is FQGNSA. The CDR3 covers 15 residues. Deletions cut 3 bases from V and 1 base from J, with 13 bases between.

The chain couples TRBV30 to TRBJ2-3, with TRBD2 identical over 7 bases. Germline V CDR1 and CDR2: GTSNPN, SVGIG (reference sequence). This CDR3 is built from 14 residues. The V segment lost 5 bases and the J segment 2 bases; nucleotides outside the gene matches: 7. The CDR3 DNA reads TGTGCCTGGTCGACTGGGGGGGACACAGATACGCAGTATTTT. Encoded protein: CAWSTGGDTDTQYF.

This chain uses TRBV5-1 with TRBJ2-3, with 7 bases matching TRBD2. CDR1 and CDR2 (germline): SGHRS, YFSETQ. The CDR3 extends over 15 amino acids. Trimming cost V 1 base and J 5 bases; bases outside gene matches: 7. The CDR3 loop is CASSLLPGREDTQYF. The CDR3, as DNA: TGCGCCAGCAGCTTGCTGCCAGGGAGGGAAGATACGCAGTATTTT.

The V call is TRBV29-1, the J call TRBJ2-5, with 12 bases that match TRBD2. CDR1 and CDR2 from the germline V gene are SQVTM and ANQGSEA. V lost 4 bases and J lost 2; bases outside the gene matches: 2. The CDR3 length is 14 residues. The CDR3 coding sequence is TGCAGCGTTGCACTAGCGGGAGGACAAGAGACCCAGTACTTC. Its protein is CSVALAGGQETQYF.

This chain uses TRBV28 with TRBJ1-1; TRBD1 agrees at 8 bases. The V and J ends lost 4 bases and 7 bases, in that order; junction bases with no gene match: 14. Germline assignment: CDR1 MDHEN and CDR2 SYDVKM. The CDR3 has 16 amino acids. For the CDR3, the DNA is TGTGCCAGCAGTTCAACCGGGACAGGAAGACTGATTGAAGCTTTCTTT. Its protein product is CASSSTGTGRLIEAFF.

V gene TRBV9 combines with J gene TRBJ2-3; D may be TRBD1 (5 bases). Per germline, CDR1 SGDLS and CDR2 YYNGEE. The CDR3 totals 14 residues. V lost 0 bases to trimming and J lost 2 bases, with 7 bases between them. In DNA form, the CDR3 reads TGTGCCAGCAGCGTAGCGACAGCCACAGATACGCAGTATTTT. This codes for CASSVATATDTQYF.

The sample holds one count of this clone. This chain uses TRBV24-1 with TRBJ2-6; 7 bases line up with TRBD1. The J segment lost 0 bases and the V segment lost 4 bases, leaving 2 bases of the junction unmatched. The CDR3 has 16 residues. Germline CDR1 KGHDR, CDR2 SFDVKD. The CDR3 sequence is CATSEPGGSGANVLTF. Written as DNA, the CDR3 is TGTGCCACCAGTGAACCAGGGGGCTCTGGGGCCAACGTCCTGACTTTC.

V is TRBV7-9 and J is TRBJ1-1, with D unresolved. Germline V lookup: CDR1 SEHNR, CDR2 FQNEAQ (reference sequence). V was pared by 6 bases and J by 1 base, with 6 bases between. The CDR3 length is 12 residues. CDR3 sequence (DNA): TGTGCCAGCAGGAGGCAGAACACTGAAGCTTTCTTT. It translates to CASRRQNTEAFF.

This chain links TRBV20-1 with TRBJ2-1; 10 bases map to TRBD2. CDR3 length: 14 residues. V lost 3 bases to trimming and J lost 10 bases; unmatched junction nucleotides: 9. CDR1 and CDR2 from the germline V gene are DFQATT and SNEGSKA (reference sequence). In DNA form, the CDR3 reads TGCAGTGCTAGTCGTCTAGCGGGAGACCACGAGCAGTTCTTC. Amino acid sequence: CSASRLAGDHEQFF.

The V call is TRBV2, the J call TRBJ2-6, with D possibly matching TRBD1 (6 bases). This CDR3 contains 15 residues. CDR1 SNHLY and CDR2 FYNNEI come from the germline V gene. The V end lost 7 bases, the J end lost 0 bases, and 10 bases lay between the germline ends. The CDR3, as DNA: TGTGCCAGCAAAACAGGGACCTCTGGGGCCAACGTCCTGACTTTC. Its protein product is CASKTGTSGANVLTF.

The chain joins TRBV28 to TRBJ1-5; no clear D. V dropped 2 bases and J dropped 5 bases, with 19 bases sitting between them. This CDR3 is built from 17 residues. CDR1 and CDR2 from the germline V gene are MDHEN and SYDVKM. CDR3 in DNA: TGTGCCAGCAGTTTAGCCCCAGTGTATACCGTCGATCAGCCCCAGCATTTT. Its translation: CASSLAPVYTVDQPQHF.

The J gene is TRBJ2-2, the V gene TRBV19; TRBD1 agrees at 10 bases. There are 16 residues in the CDR3. Per the germline V gene, CDR1 is LNHDA and CDR2 is SQIVND (reference sequence). The V gene end was trimmed by 5 bases and the J gene end by 3 bases; junction bases not matched to a gene: 6. CDR3 coding DNA: TGTGCCAGTAGTTCGACAGGGGGCTTTTACACCGGGGAGCTGTTTTTT. Amino acid sequence: CASSSTGGFYTGELFF.

Concerning this clone itself: The same CDR3 arises from other DNA sequences in this sample as well. The rearrangement joins TRBV5-1 to TRBJ2-7; 7 nucleotides agree with TRBD1. Germline assignment: CDR1 SGHRS and CDR2 YFSETQ. CDR3 length equals 12 residues. After removal of 2 bases from V and 5 bases from J, the junction contained 1 base not matched to a gene. The CDR3 is CASSLDRDEQYF. In DNA, the CDR3 is TGCGCCAGCAGCTTAGACAGGGACGAGCAGTACTTC.

This clone was counted only a few times. The chain employs TRBV5-1 and TRBJ2-5; possibly TRBD1 for D (6 bases). The CDR3 totals 15 residues. Between the trimmed V and J ends, which lost 2 bases and 2 bases, there was a span of 13 bases. Germline CDR1 SGHRS, CDR2 YFSETQ. CDR3 bases: TGCGCCAGCAGCTTACAGGGACCAGGGCAAGAGACCCAGTACTTC. It codes for CASSLQGPGQETQYF.

This chain joins TRBV9 and TRBJ2-3; 8 nucleotides agree with TRBD2. There are 15 residues in the CDR3. Germline V gives CDR1 SGDLS, CDR2 YYNGEE. The V segment lost 5 bases and the J segment 2 bases; nucleotides outside the gene matches: 7. DNA for the CDR3: TGTGCCAGCAGAACTAGCGGACTAGTCACAGATACGCAGTATTTT. It translates to CASRTSGLVTDTQYF.

The rearrangement links TRBV6-6 to TRBJ1-1; 12 bases match TRBD1. CDR1 MNHNY and CDR2 SVGAGI come from the germline V gene (reference sequence). The CDR3 runs 16 residues. The trim removed 8 bases at V and 3 bases at J, leaving 10 bases unmatched. The CDR3 nucleotides are TGTGCCAGCCGTTGGGGACAGGGGGCTGGAGACACTGAAGCTTTCTTT. Its translation is CASRWGQGAGDTEAFF.

V usage is TRBV9 and J usage is TRBJ2-2; D is unclear. Germline V gives CDR1 SGDLS, CDR2 YYNGEE. V was clipped by 0 bases and J by 5 bases, with 5 bases between them. The CDR3 consists of 13 residues. Here the CDR3 reads CASSVGQTGELFF. DNA of the CDR3: TGTGCCAGCAGCGTAGGCCAGACCGGGGAGCTGTTTTTT.

The chain combines TRBV13 with TRBJ2-2; 8 bases align to TRBD1. V was clipped by 3 bases and J by 6 bases; unmatched bases: 3. Germline-derived CDR1 and CDR2 are PRHDT and FYEKMQ (reference sequence). The CDR3 has 14 residues. The CDR3: CASSFRDRSGELFF. DNA of the CDR3: TGTGCCAGCAGCTTCCGGGACAGGTCCGGGGAGCTGTTTTTT.

In regard to this clone: Compared with germline, one end of the junction differs, possibly owing to a read error. V gene TRBV5-6 combines with J gene TRBJ1-4, with 7 bases lining up with TRBD1. Germline CDR1 reads SGHDT; CDR2 reads YYEEEE. The CDR3 contains 14 residues. As DNA, the CDR3 is TGTGCCAGCACCTTGGACAGGACTAATGAAAAACTGTTTTTT. This gives the protein CASTLDRTNEKLFF.

The chain joins TRBV18 to TRBJ2-3; D not certain. The ends were cut back, 1 base at V and 1 base at J, with 12 bases in the middle. From germline, CDR1 is KGHSH and CDR2 LQKENI. This CDR3 contains 16 residues. The CDR3 here is CASSPRPSAGTDTQYF. The CDR3 DNA sequence: TGTGCCAGCTCACCACGGCCCTCCGCGGGCACAGATACGCAGTATTTT. Looking up the rest from reference TRBV18 and TRBJ2-3 gives the full variable domain: NAGVMQNPRHLVRRRGQEARLRCSPMKGHSHVYWYRQLPEEGLKFMVYLQKENIIDESGMPKERFSAEFPKEGPSILRIQQVVRGDSAAYFCASSPRPSAGTDTQYFGPGTRLTVL.

The chain combines TRBV18 with TRBJ1-2, with D possibly matching TRBD1 (6 bases). CDR1 and CDR2 from the germline V gene are KGHSH and LQKENI. This CDR3 is 17 amino acids long. V shed 4 bases and J shed 3 bases, with 21 bases lying between them. CDR3 region: CASSRSGLGAEDYGYTF. CDR3 sequence (DNA): TGTGCCAGCTCACGTTCGGGGCTGGGGGCGGAGGACTATGGCTACACCTTC. The whole variable domain, remainder taken from reference TRBV18 and TRBJ1-2, is NAGVMQNPRHLVRRRGQEARLRCSPMKGHSHVYWYRQLPEEGLKFMVYLQKENIIDESGMPKERFSAEFPKEGPSILRIQQVVRGDSAAYFCASSRSGLGAEDYGYTFGSGTRLTVV.

The chain joins TRBV5-1 to TRBJ2-3; 10 nucleotides match TRBD1. Germline values: CDR1 SGHRS, CDR2 YFSETQ. The CDR3 extends over 16 amino acids. V was clipped by 4 bases and J by 4 bases; unmatched bases: 9. Here the CDR3 DNA reads TGCGCCAGCAGCCTGACCGGGACAGGGGCCCCAGATACGCAGTATTTT. Encoded protein: CASSLTGTGAPDTQYF.

The genes are TRBV15 and TRBJ2-3, with D possibly matching TRBD2 (7 bases). V was pared by 1 base and J by 4 bases, with 15 bases between. This CDR3 contains 16 residues. Germline V gene sequence: CDR1 LNHNV, CDR2 YYDKDF (reference sequence). The CDR3 bases are TGTGCCACCAGCAGAGGGGGGGGGCAACGGGCAGATACGCAGTATTTT. Translated: CATSRGGGQRADTQYF.

The gene calls are TRBV2 and TRBJ1-5; D gene unclear. The V gene's germline CDR1 is SNHLY and CDR2 FYNNEI. Trimming cost V 0 bases and J 4 bases, with 7 bases left between them. CDR3 length: 14 residues. In nucleotides, the CDR3 is TGTGCCAGCAGTGAAGCCACTGGTAATCAGCCCCAGCATTTT. Translating it yields CASSEATGNQPQHF.

The sample holds one count of this clone. The genes are TRBV5-6 and TRBJ2-4, with 9 bases fitting TRBD1. This CDR3 comprises 14 residues. Trimming cost V 3 bases and J 5 bases; bases outside gene matches: 3. Germline lookup yields CDR1 SGHDT and CDR2 YYEEEE. CDR3: CASSSGDRENIQYF. CDR3 sequence (DNA): TGTGCCAGCAGCTCCGGGGACAGGGAAAACATTCAGTACTTC.

The chain carries TRBV5-5 and TRBJ1-2; 8 bases are a match to TRBD1. Germline lookup yields CDR1 SGHKS and CDR2 YYEKEE (reference sequence). J gave up 6 bases and V 2 bases, and 6 bases lay outside the gene matches. The CDR3 runs to 14 residues. The DNA for the CDR3 is TGTGCCAGCAGCTTCATCCAGGGGGCGAATGGCTACACCTTC. Translating it yields CASSFIQGANGYTF. Full variable domain (remainder filled in from reference TRBV5-5 and TRBJ1-2): DAGVTQSPTHLIKTRGQQVTLRCSPISGHKSVSWYQQVLGQGPQFIFQYYEKEERGRGNFPDRFSARQFPNYSSELNVNALLLGDSALYLCASSFIQGANGYTFGSGTRLTVV.